The entry below gives a single T cell receptor (beta chain) sequence along with its context. Its antigen is not identified. The PCR was carried out with 60 Vbeta primers and 13 Jbeta primers. The method was immunoSEQ multiplex PCR; TCRdb's version includes in-frame clones alone and lacks a portion of them. Here the sample spans about 140,000 clones, roughly 80% being singletons. Germline CDR1 reads ENHRY; CDR2 reads SYGVKD. The CDR3 runs 14 residues. The junction had 9 bases not matched to a gene; V was cut back by 6 bases and J by 7 bases. This record comes from a study of cytomegalovirus exposure and HLA in healthy donors. Study-level results: Earlier results showed most TCR beta V segments being productive about 87% or about 30% of the time.

This chain joins TRBV10-3 and TRBJ1-2, with 9 bases aligning to TRBD1. The sample comprised PBMCs. The sequence came from a middle-aged woman in good health and CMV-seropositive. Written as DNA, the CDR3 is TGTGCCATCAGCGCCGGGACAGGGAGCTCTGGCTACACCTTC. This encodes CAISAGTGSSGYTF.